Each of the 12 T cell receptor beta chains below was sequenced from the same sample in a study of blood T cell repertoires in COVID-19. Libraries were prepared by immunoSEQ multiplex PCR; TCRdb keeps only in-frame clonotypes and omits some of them. The sample holds 210,000 or so clones, approximately 80% seen once. Sequenced sample: PBMCs or T cells enriched from blood (not recorded which). These receptors originate from a man between 60 and 70 years old who had recovered from COVID-19.

V and J are TRBV19 and TRBJ2-6; TRBD1 matches at 8 bases. V was pared by 8 bases and J by 0 bases, with 3 bases of the junction left unmatched. The CDR3 contains 15 residues. Per germline, CDR1 LNHDA and CDR2 SQIVND (reference sequence). Written as DNA, the CDR3 is TGTGCCAGTTCCGACAGGGGCTCTGGGGCCAACGTCCTGACTTTC. Its translation: CASSDRGSGANVLTF.

V and J are TRBV10-3 and TRBJ1-1; the match to TRBD1 covers 11 bases. J lost 2 bases, V lost 5 bases, and 1 base had no gene match. Germline V gene data show CDR1 as ENHRY and CDR2 as SYGVKD. This CDR3 spans 14 amino acids. The CDR3 DNA reads TGTGCCATCAGTTGGACAGGGGGCAACACTGAAGCTTTCTTT. Protein: CAISWTGGNTEAFF.

This clone was observed a handful of times. V is TRBV18 and J is TRBJ1-3, with 12 bases fitting TRBD1. This CDR3 comprises 16 residues. Unmatched junction bases numbered 1, after V lost 3 bases and J lost 1 base. Germline V gene data show CDR1 as KGHSH and CDR2 as LQKENI. The DNA of the CDR3 is TGTGCCAGCTCACCGGGACAGGGGGCTTCTGGAAACACCATATATTTT. It codes for CASSPGQGASGNTIYF.

The chain uses TRBV9 and TRBJ1-5; D might be TRBD1 (5 bases). Trimming removed 0 bases from V and 5 bases from J, with 12 bases in between. This CDR3 has 15 residues. Germline V CDR1 and CDR2: SGDLS, YYNGEE. Here the CDR3 DNA reads TGTGCCAGCAGCGTAGCGGGGGAAAGGCATCAGCCCCAGCATTTT. Translated, it gives CASSVAGERHQPQHF.

This clone showed up just once. The chain employs TRBV11-3 and TRBJ2-2, with 9 bases lining up with TRBD2. Trimming at V came to 5 bases and at J to 2 bases, leaving 3 bases not matched to a gene. The CDR3 covers 15 residues. Germline values: CDR1 SGHNT, CDR2 YENEEA. Here the CDR3 DNA reads TGTGCCAGCAGCCCGCTAGCGGGAAACACCGGGGAGCTGTTTTTT. Residues: CASSPLAGNTGELFF.

The V call is TRBV19, the J call TRBJ2-7; a weak D match, TRBD1 (6 bases). V shed 6 bases and J shed 4 bases, with 19 bases lying between them. The length of the CDR3 is 15 residues. Germline V gives CDR1 LNHDA, CDR2 SQIVND (reference sequence). CDR3 DNA: TGTGCCAGTAGGGATAACGGGACACCTCTTTACGAGCAGTACTTC. It specifies CASRDNGTPLYEQYF.

V is TRBV9 and J is TRBJ2-6; 8 bases are shared with TRBD1. Trimming cost V 1 base and J 0 bases; bases outside gene matches: 0. The CDR3 sequence is 16 residues long. Per the germline V gene, CDR1 is SGDLS and CDR2 is YYNGEE. CDR3 region: CASSVTGGSGANVLTF. CDR3 in DNA: TGTGCCAGCAGCGTAACAGGGGGCTCTGGGGCCAACGTCCTGACTTTC.

V gene TRBV7-9 combines with J gene TRBJ2-4, with D perhaps matching TRBD2 (5 bases). Deletions cut 5 bases from V and 0 bases from J, with 8 bases between. This CDR3 contains 14 residues. Germline CDR1 reads SEHNR; CDR2 reads FQNEAQ (reference sequence). The CDR3 here is CASSPGLAKNIQYF. The CDR3 DNA is TGTGCCAGCAGCCCAGGACTAGCCAAAAACATTCAGTACTTC.

The rearrangement joins TRBV5-6 to TRBJ1-1; D gene uncertain. This CDR3 spans 14 amino acids. Per the germline V gene, CDR1 is SGHDT and CDR2 is YYEEEE. V shed 2 bases and J shed 1 base, with 9 bases lying between them. Here the CDR3 reads CASSFSLANTEAFF. In DNA, the CDR3 is TGTGCCAGCAGCTTCTCTCTGGCGAACACTGAAGCTTTCTTT.

This chain uses TRBV6-1 with TRBJ2-1, with D maybe TRBD2 (5 bases). Trimming pared 6 bases from V and 5 bases from J, leaving 11 bases between. The CDR3 has 13 amino acids. CDR1 is MNHNS and CDR2 is SASEGT in the germline V gene. The CDR3 spells CASRGRTDNEQFF. The CDR3 DNA reads as TGTGCCAGCAGGGGGAGAACAGACAATGAGCAGTTCTTC.

V usage is TRBV24-1 and J usage is TRBJ2-1; TRBD1 agrees at 11 bases. Germline-derived CDR1 and CDR2 are KGHDR and SFDVKD. The CDR3 runs 17 residues. The junction had 7 bases not matched to a gene; V was cut back by 3 bases and J by 4 bases. Here the CDR3 reads CATSDDAGQGVYNEQFF. CDR3 DNA sequence: TGTGCCACCAGTGATGATGCGGGACAGGGGGTGTACAATGAGCAGTTCTTC.

The J gene is TRBJ1-2, the V gene TRBV16; D perhaps matches TRBD1 (5 bases). V was shortened by 4 bases and J by 8 bases, with 14 bases between the two germline ends. This CDR3 comprises 13 residues. CDR1 and CDR2 from the germline V gene are KGHSY and FQNENV. The CDR3 bases are TGTGCCAGCAGCCCGCGGGACTCTGGAGGCTACACCTTC. This codes for CASSPRDSGGYTF.